This T cell receptor (beta chain) was sequenced for a study of blood T cell repertoires in COVID-19. For the study at large: Nucleic acid was either cDNA or gDNA, and it came from T cells, B-cell-depleted T cells, or PBMCs.

Assay used: immunoSEQ multiplex PCR; TCRdb lists only in-frame clones, some missing. The top ten hold approximately 5.1% of the sample, which has roughly 180,000 clones, over 70% seen once. The sequence came from a woman aged 40-49 years with acute COVID-19. Sequencing was performed on PBMCs or T cells enriched from blood (not recorded which).

CDR3 protein: CASSEPGQGPGGETQYF. Here the CDR3 DNA reads TGTGCCAGCAGTGAACCGGGACAGGGCCCCGGAGGAGAGACCCAGTACTTC. The rearrangement joins TRBV2 to TRBJ2-5; 9 bases align to TRBD1. The germline gives CDR1 SNHLY, CDR2 FYNNEI. This CDR3 comprises 17 residues. Losses at the gene ends were 2 bases for V and 4 bases for J; bases not matched to a gene: 11.